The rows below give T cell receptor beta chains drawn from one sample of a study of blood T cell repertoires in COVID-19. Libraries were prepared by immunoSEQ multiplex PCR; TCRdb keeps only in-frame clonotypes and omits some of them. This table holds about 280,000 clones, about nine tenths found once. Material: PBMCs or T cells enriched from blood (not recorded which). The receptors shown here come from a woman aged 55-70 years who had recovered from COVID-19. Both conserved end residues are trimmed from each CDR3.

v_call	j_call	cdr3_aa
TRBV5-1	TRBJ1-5	ASSLGAGGTAGSQPQH
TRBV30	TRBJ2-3	AWSVRLLGGDTQY
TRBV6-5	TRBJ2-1	ASSYRDRYNEQF
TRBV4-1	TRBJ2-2	ASSQDILAGAAGELF
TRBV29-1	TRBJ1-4	SVREMGEKLF
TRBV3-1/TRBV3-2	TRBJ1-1	ASSQQVQATEAF
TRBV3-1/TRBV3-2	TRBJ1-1	ASSQSFTANTEAF
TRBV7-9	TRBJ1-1	ASSLRGHQNTEAF
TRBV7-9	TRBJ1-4	ASSQGGGLVEKLF
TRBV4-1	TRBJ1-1	ASSQSGQMNTEAF